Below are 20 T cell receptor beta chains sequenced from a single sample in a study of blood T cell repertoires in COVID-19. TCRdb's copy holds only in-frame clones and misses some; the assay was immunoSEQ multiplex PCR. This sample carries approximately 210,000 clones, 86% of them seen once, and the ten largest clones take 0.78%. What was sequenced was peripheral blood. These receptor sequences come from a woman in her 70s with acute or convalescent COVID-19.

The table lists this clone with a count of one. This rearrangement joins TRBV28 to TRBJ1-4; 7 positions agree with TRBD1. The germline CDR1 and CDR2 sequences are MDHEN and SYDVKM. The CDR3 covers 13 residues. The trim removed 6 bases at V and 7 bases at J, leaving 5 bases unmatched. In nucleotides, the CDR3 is TGTGCCAGCAGCTCGACAGGGAGTGAAAAACTGTTTTTT. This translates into CASSSTGSEKLFF.

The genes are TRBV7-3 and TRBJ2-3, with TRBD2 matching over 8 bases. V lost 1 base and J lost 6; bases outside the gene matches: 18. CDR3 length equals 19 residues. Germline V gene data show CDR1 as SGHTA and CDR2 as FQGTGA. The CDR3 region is CASSLKSGRSGWDGDTQYF. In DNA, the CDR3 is TGTGCCAGCAGCTTAAAAAGCGGGAGAAGTGGGTGGGATGGGGATACGCAGTATTTT.

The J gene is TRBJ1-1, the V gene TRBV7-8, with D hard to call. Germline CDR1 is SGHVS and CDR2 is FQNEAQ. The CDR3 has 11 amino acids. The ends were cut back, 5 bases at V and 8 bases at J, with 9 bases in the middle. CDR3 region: CASSPLAEAFF. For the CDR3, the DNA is TGTGCCAGCAGCCCCCTGGCCGAAGCTTTCTTT.

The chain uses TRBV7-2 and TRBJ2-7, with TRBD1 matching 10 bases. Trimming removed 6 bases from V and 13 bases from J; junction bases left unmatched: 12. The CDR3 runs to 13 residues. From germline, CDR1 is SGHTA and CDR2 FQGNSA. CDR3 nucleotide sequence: TGTGCCAGCAGTTCCCGCCCCGGGGACAGGGGATACTTC. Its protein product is CASSSRPGDRGYF. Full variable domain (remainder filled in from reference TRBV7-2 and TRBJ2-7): GAGVSQSPSNKVTEKGKDVELRCDPISGHTALYWYRQSLGQGLEFLIYFQGNSAPDKSGLPSDRFSAERTGGSVSTLTIQRTQQEDSAVYLCASSSRPGDRGYFGPGTRLTVT.

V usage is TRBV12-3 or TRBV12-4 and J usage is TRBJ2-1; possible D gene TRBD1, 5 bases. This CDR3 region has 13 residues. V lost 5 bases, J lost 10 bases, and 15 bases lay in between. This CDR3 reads CASSVRGWGEQFF. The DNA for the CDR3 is TGTGCCAGCAGTGTAAGGGGATGGGGAGAGCAGTTCTTC.

The CDR3 nucleotides are TGTGCCAGCAGTTACTTACTAGCGGGAGACCGAGAGACCCAGTACTTC. Protein product: CASSYLLAGDRETQYF. The chain carries TRBV6-2 or TRBV6-3 and TRBJ2-5, with 11 positions matching TRBD2. The ends lost 1 base at V and 4 bases at J; junction bases unmatched: 5. Per the germline V gene, CDR1 is MNHEY and CDR2 is SVGEGT. This CDR3 region has 16 residues.

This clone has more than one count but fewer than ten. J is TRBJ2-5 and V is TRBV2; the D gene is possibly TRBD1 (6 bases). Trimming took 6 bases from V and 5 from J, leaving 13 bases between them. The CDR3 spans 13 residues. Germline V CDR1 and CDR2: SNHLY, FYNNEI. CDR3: CASSGTGLETQYF. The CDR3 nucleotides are TGTGCCAGCAGCGGTACAGGGTTGGAGACCCAGTACTTC. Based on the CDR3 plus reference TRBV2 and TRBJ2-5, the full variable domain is EPEVTQTPSHQVTQMGQEVILRCVPISNHLYFYWYRQILGQKVEFLVSFYNNEISEKSEIFDDQFSVERPDGSNFTLKIRSTKLEDSAMYFCASSGTGLETQYFGPGTRLLVL.

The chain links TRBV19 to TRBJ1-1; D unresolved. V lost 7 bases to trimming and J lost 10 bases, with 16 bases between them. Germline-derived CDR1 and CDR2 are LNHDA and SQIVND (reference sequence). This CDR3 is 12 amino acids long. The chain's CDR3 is CASTTMEDGAFF. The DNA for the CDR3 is TGTGCCAGTACCACAATGGAGGATGGAGCTTTCTTT.

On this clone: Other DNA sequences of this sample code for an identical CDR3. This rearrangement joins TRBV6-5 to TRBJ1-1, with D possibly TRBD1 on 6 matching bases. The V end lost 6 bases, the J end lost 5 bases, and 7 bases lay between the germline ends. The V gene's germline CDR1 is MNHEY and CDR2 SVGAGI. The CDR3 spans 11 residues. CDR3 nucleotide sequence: TGTGCCAGCAGACAGGGAACTGAAGCTTTCTTT. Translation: CASRQGTEAFF.

The CDR3 spells CASGSTSGSYEQYF. In DNA, the CDR3 is TGTGCTAGTGGTTCTACTAGCGGCTCCTACGAGCAGTACTTC. The chain employs TRBV12-5 and TRBJ2-7, with TRBD2 identical over 8 bases. Germline CDR1 LGHNT, CDR2 FRNRAP. CDR3 length equals 14 residues. With 4 bases clipped from V and 0 bases from J, the junction kept 2 bases outside the gene matches.

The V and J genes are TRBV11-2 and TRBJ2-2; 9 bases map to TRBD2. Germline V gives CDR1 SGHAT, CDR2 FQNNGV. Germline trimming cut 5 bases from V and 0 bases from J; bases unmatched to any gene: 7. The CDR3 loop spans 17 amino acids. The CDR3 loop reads CASSPSSGMANTGELFF. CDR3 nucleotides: TGTGCCAGCAGCCCCTCTAGCGGGATGGCGAACACCGGGGAGCTGTTTTTT.

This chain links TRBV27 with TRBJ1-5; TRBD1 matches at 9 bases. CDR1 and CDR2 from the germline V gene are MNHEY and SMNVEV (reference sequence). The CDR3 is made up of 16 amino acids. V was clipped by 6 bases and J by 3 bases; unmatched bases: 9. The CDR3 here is CASSPGGTGYNQPQHF. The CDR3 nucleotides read TGTGCCAGCAGCCCAGGGGGGACAGGGTACAATCAGCCCCAGCATTTT.

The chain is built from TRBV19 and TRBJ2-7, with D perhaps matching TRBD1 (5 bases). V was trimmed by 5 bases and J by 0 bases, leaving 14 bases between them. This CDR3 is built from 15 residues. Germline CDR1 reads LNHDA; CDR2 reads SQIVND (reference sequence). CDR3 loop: CASSAFWGLSYEQYF. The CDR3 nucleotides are TGTGCCAGTAGTGCATTTTGGGGCCTCTCCTACGAGCAGTACTTC.

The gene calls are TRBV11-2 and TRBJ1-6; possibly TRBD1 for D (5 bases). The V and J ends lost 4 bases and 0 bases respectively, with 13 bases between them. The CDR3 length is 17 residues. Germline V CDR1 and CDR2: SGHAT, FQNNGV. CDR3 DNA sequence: TGTGCCAGCAGCTCGCGGGACGGAAGCTCCTATAATTCACCCCTCCACTTT. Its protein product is CASSSRDGSSYNSPLHF. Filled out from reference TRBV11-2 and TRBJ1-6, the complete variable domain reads EAGVAQSPRYKIIEKRQSVAFWCNPISGHATLYWYQQILGQGPKLLIQFQNNGVVDDSQLPKDRFSAERLKGVDSTLKIQPAKLEDSAVYLCASSSRDGSSYNSPLHFGNGTRLTVT.

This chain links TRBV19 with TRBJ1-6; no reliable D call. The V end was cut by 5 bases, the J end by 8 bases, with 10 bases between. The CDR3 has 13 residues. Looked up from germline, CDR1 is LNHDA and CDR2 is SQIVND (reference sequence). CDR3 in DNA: TGTGCCAGTAGTGTTCGGGGAGATTCACCCCTCCACTTT. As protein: CASSVRGDSPLHF.

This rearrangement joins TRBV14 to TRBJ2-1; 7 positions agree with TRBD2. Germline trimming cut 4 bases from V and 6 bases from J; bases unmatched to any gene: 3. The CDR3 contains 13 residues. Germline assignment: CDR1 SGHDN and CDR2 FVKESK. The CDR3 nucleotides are TGTGCCAGCAGCCCGGGGGGAGTCAATGAGCAGTTCTTC. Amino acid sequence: CASSPGGVNEQFF.

For the CDR3, the DNA is TGTGCCTCATGCAGGGACAGGGGGGACAATGAGCAGTTCTTC. It yields the protein CASCRDRGDNEQFF. V and J are TRBV2 and TRBJ2-1, with 11 bases fitting TRBD1. V trimming: 11 bases; J trimming: 5 bases; junction bases outside the gene matches: 8. The CDR3 consists of 14 residues. Germline-derived CDR1 and CDR2 are SNHLY and FYNNEI.

The CDR3 protein is CASSLGGTGPFNSPLHF. The CDR3 DNA reads as TGTGCCAGCAGCTTAGGAGGGACAGGGCCTTTTAATTCACCCCTCCACTTT. The chain uses TRBV11-2 and TRBJ1-6; 9 nucleotides match TRBD1. V was clipped by 1 base and J by 6 bases; unmatched bases: 7. This CDR3 is 17 amino acids long. The germline V gene encodes CDR1 SGHAT and CDR2 FQNNGV.

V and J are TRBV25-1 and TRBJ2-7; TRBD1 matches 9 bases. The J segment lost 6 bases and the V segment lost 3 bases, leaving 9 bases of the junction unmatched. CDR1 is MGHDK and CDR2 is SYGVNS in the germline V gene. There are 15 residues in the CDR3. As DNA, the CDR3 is TGTGCCAGCAGTGACCACCGGGGGACAGGGTTCGAGCAGTACTTC. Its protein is CASSDHRGTGFEQYF.

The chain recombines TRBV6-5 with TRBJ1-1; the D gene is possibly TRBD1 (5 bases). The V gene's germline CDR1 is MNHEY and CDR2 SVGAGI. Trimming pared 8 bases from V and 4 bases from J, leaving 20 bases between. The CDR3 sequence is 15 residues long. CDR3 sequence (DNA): TGTGCCAGCGGAGGTGGGCGGGGCCCGCTCACTGAAGCTTTCTTT. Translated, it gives CASGGGRGPLTEAFF.